The next 29 T cell receptor beta chains were all read from a single sample in a study of cytomegalovirus exposure and HLA in healthy donors. With 60 Vbeta and 13 Jbeta primers, the PCR was carried out. Libraries were prepared by immunoSEQ multiplex PCR; TCRdb keeps only in-frame clonotypes and omits some of them. The sample includes 95,000 to 110,000 clones, more than 75% of them seen just once. The sample comprised PBMCs. These receptors were taken from a woman under 30 in good health and CMV-seropositive.

This chain uses TRBV27 with TRBJ2-1; 7 bases are a match to TRBD1. The CDR3 sequence is 15 residues long. J gave up 1 base and V 6 bases, and 6 bases lay outside the gene matches. CDR1 is MNHEY and CDR2 is SMNVEV in the germline V gene (reference sequence). CDR3 in DNA: TGTGCCAGCAGACGTGACAGGGATTCCTACAATGAGCAGTTCTTC. Amino acids: CASRRDRDSYNEQFF.

The chain couples TRBV7-9 to TRBJ2-7, with D unresolved. The ends were cut back, 3 bases at V and 0 bases at J, with 9 bases in the middle. This CDR3 is 14 amino acids long. CDR1 SEHNR and CDR2 FQNEAQ come from the germline V gene (reference sequence). CDR3 residues: CASSFRVDSYEQYF. In DNA, the CDR3 is TGTGCCAGCAGCTTCCGGGTGGACTCCTACGAGCAGTACTTC. The full variable domain, completed using reference TRBV7-9 and TRBJ2-7, is DTGVSQNPRHKITKRGQNVTFRCDPISEHNRLYWYRQTLGQGPEFLTYFQNEAQLEKSRLLSDRFSAERPKGSFSTLEIQRTEQGDSAMYLCASSFRVDSYEQYFGPGTRLTVT.

The gene calls are TRBV7-9 and TRBJ1-1; D ambiguous. CDR3 size: 13 residues. Germline V gives CDR1 SEHNR, CDR2 FQNEAQ (reference sequence). The V end lost 5 bases, the J end lost 6 bases, and 13 bases lay between the germline ends. The CDR3 is CASSPGGESEAFF. CDR3 DNA: TGTGCCAGCAGCCCCGGCGGGGAATCTGAAGCTTTCTTT.

The J gene is TRBJ2-7, the V gene TRBV11-2; D remains unclear. V was trimmed by 1 base and J by 0 bases, leaving 10 bases between them. The CDR3 extends over 15 amino acids. Germline-derived CDR1 and CDR2 are SGHAT and FQNNGV. The CDR3 here is CASSLGIGVSYEQYF. For the CDR3, the DNA is TGTGCCAGCAGCTTAGGAATCGGTGTCTCCTACGAGCAGTACTTC.

J is TRBJ2-7 and V is TRBV19, with a weak D call TRBD1 (5 bases). The CDR3 consists of 11 residues. Per the germline V gene, CDR1 is LNHDA and CDR2 is SQIVND (reference sequence). Trimming shortened V by 6 bases and J by 4 bases, and 7 bases separated the two germline ends. The CDR3, as DNA: TGTGCCAGTAGAAGGGGATACGAGCAGTACTTC. Translation: CASRRGYEQYF.

The chain is built from TRBV11-2 and TRBJ2-5; TRBD1 matches at 7 bases. CDR1 and CDR2 (germline): SGHAT, FQNNGV. Unmatched junction bases numbered 8, after V lost 5 bases and J lost 2 bases. CDR3 length: 15 amino acids. CDR3 protein: CASSDPTRGQETQYF. The CDR3 DNA reads as TGTGCCAGCAGCGACCCAACCAGGGGGCAAGAGACCCAGTACTTC.

The CDR3 coding sequence is TGCAGCGTGGGGACAGGGGCTAACTATGGCTACACCTTC. Translated, it gives CSVGTGANYGYTF. The chain is built from TRBV29-1 and TRBJ1-2, with 10 bases fitting TRBD1. The CDR3 is made up of 13 amino acids. V trimming: 6 bases; J trimming: 0 bases; junction bases outside the gene matches: 1. Looked up from germline, CDR1 is SQVTM and CDR2 is ANQGSEA.

The V call is TRBV11-2, the J call TRBJ1-1; TRBD1 matches at 10 bases. This CDR3 has 15 amino acids. In germline, CDR1 is SGHAT, CDR2 FQNNGV. With V trimmed by 5 bases and J by 4 bases, 7 bases remained unmatched. The CDR3 DNA is TGTGCCAGCAGCCCCGACAGGGGGCAAGGCACTGAAGCTTTCTTT. This sequence encodes CASSPDRGQGTEAFF.

The genes are TRBV4-2 and TRBJ2-3; a possible D gene is TRBD2 (6 bases). CDR1 is LGHNA, CDR2 YNFKEQ, per germline. The CDR3 loop spans 17 amino acids. The V and J ends lost 0 bases and 4 bases respectively, with 17 bases between them. Written as DNA, the CDR3 is TGTGCCAGCAGCCAAGATCAGGCAAGGTCGGGAGCAGATACGCAGTATTTT. Translated, it gives CASSQDQARSGADTQYF.

The chain is built from TRBV28 and TRBJ2-6; 7 nucleotides line up with TRBD1. This CDR3 comprises 15 residues. The V and J ends lost 6 bases and 4 bases, in that order; junction bases with no gene match: 6. From germline, CDR1 is MDHEN and CDR2 SYDVKM. CDR3 amino acids: CASRRTGAGANVLTF. In DNA, the CDR3 is TGTGCCAGCAGACGAACAGGGGCAGGGGCCAACGTCCTGACTTTC.

The chain combines TRBV28 with TRBJ1-3, with D perhaps TRBD1 (5 bases). The CDR3 has 16 residues. The germline CDR1 and CDR2 sequences are MDHEN and SYDVKM. The V end lost 6 bases, the J end lost 4 bases, and 19 bases lay between the germline ends. In nucleotides, the CDR3 is TGTGCCAGCAGCCCCCTTGGGACTCCAGAGGGAAACACCATATATTTT. It codes for CASSPLGTPEGNTIYF.

V usage is TRBV5-6 and J usage is TRBJ2-1; 7 nucleotides align to TRBD2. Trimming removed 6 bases from V and 0 bases from J; junction bases left unmatched: 12. Germline V gene sequence: CDR1 SGHDT, CDR2 YYEEEE. There are 17 residues in the CDR3. CDR3 nucleotide sequence: TGTGCCAGCATCACGGTTAAGCGGGGCCGCTCCTACAATGAGCAGTTCTTC. It yields the protein CASITVKRGRSYNEQFF.

The chain uses TRBV19 and TRBJ2-7; 8 nucleotides agree with TRBD1. CDR1 and CDR2 (germline): LNHDA, SQIVND (reference sequence). Germline trimming cut 5 bases from V and 0 bases from J; bases unmatched to any gene: 9. CDR3 length equals 16 residues. The CDR3 nucleotides read TGTGCCAGTAGTCGTGGGGACAGGACTAACTCCTACGAGCAGTACTTC. It translates to CASSRGDRTNSYEQYF.

This rearrangement joins TRBV2 to TRBJ1-1; possible D gene TRBD1, 5 bases. The length of the CDR3 is 13 residues. V dropped 6 bases and J dropped 1 base, with 9 bases sitting between them. Germline V gene lookup returns CDR1 SNHLY and CDR2 FYNNEI. This CDR3 is CASSLTENTEAFF. CDR3 in DNA: TGTGCCAGCAGCCTGACAGAGAACACTGAAGCTTTCTTT.

This clone was detected only once. This chain links TRBV12-5 with TRBJ1-3; 7 bases fit TRBD1. Trimming took 1 base from V and 2 from J; bases not matched to a gene: 2. Germline V gives CDR1 LGHNT, CDR2 FRNRAP. The CDR3 runs to 15 residues. The CDR3 DNA sequence: TGTGCTAGTGGTTTGGGACAGGGTACTGGAAACACCATATATTTT. Its protein is CASGLGQGTGNTIYF.

This chain uses TRBV5-1 with TRBJ2-3, with no clear D. V lost 5 bases and J lost 5, with 12 bases in between. Germline values: CDR1 SGHRS, CDR2 YFSETQ. This CDR3 spans 13 amino acids. The CDR3 DNA is TGCGCCAGCAGTTTCCACTCAGGAGATACGCAGTATTTT. Amino acid sequence: CASSFHSGDTQYF.

This sequence joins TRBV7-2 and TRBJ2-5, with TRBD1 identical over 7 bases. The length of the CDR3 is 15 residues. Per the germline V gene, CDR1 is SGHTA and CDR2 is FQGNSA. The junction had 9 bases not matched to a gene; V was cut back by 2 bases and J by 6 bases. Written as DNA, the CDR3 is TGTGCCAGCAGCTTATCTCGAGGGGGCGAGCAGACCCAGTACTTC. Encoded protein: CASSLSRGGEQTQYF.

The V gene is TRBV30, the J gene TRBJ1-2, with TRBD1 as a possible D gene (5 bases). CDR1 is GTSNPN, CDR2 SVGIG, per germline (reference sequence). V shed 2 bases and J shed 5 bases, with 24 bases lying between them. The CDR3 covers 17 residues. The CDR3 nucleotides read TGTGCCTGGAGTCCGGGACTAGATAGAAGTACCTCTTATGGCTACACCTTC. The encoded protein is CAWSPGLDRSTSYGYTF.

The gene calls are TRBV7-8 and TRBJ2-7; the match to TRBD2 covers 8 bases. J gave up 3 bases and V 6 bases, and 10 bases lay outside the gene matches. This CDR3 region has 15 residues. Germline V gene lookup returns CDR1 SGHVS and CDR2 FQNEAQ. CDR3 DNA sequence: TGTGCCAGCAGTGCAGAAGCGGGGGATAACTACGAGCAGTACTTC. Its protein product is CASSAEAGDNYEQYF.

In DNA, the CDR3 is TGCGCCAGCAGCCAAGGGACTAGCAGATCCTACGAGCAGTACTTC. Protein product: CASSQGTSRSYEQYF. The chain employs TRBV4-3 and TRBJ2-7, with 8 bases that match TRBD2. The CDR3 length is 15 residues. Germline CDR1 is LGHNA and CDR2 is YSLEER. After removal of 1 base from V and 1 base from J, the junction contained 3 bases not matched to a gene.

The chain is built from TRBV4-1 and TRBJ2-7; D perhaps matches TRBD2 (6 bases). The CDR3 consists of 14 residues. Trimming shortened V by 1 base and J by 7 bases, and 14 bases separated the two germline ends. Germline assignment: CDR1 MGHRA and CDR2 YSYEKL. In nucleotides, the CDR3 is TGCGCCAGCAGCCAAGTTGCGGGAATGAGAGAGCAGTACTTC. Its translation is CASSQVAGMREQYF.

The rearrangement uses TRBV4-2 and TRBJ2-2, with 10 bases identical to TRBD2. Germline CDR1 LGHNA, CDR2 YNFKEQ. After removal of 3 bases from V and 4 bases from J, the junction contained 5 bases not matched to a gene. The CDR3 runs 16 residues. The CDR3: CASSHGTSAGTGELFF. The CDR3 coding sequence is TGTGCCAGCAGCCACGGGACTAGCGCGGGCACCGGGGAGCTGTTTTTT.

The rearrangement joins TRBV6-5 to TRBJ1-1, with D hard to call. V was pared by 5 bases and J by 0 bases, with 10 bases between. Germline V CDR1 and CDR2: MNHEY, SVGAGI. There are 14 residues in the CDR3. CDR3 residues: CASSSLILNTEAFF. The CDR3 region has the DNA TGTGCCAGCAGTAGCCTCATTCTGAACACTGAAGCTTTCTTT.

Only a few counts were recorded for this clone. The J gene is TRBJ2-6, the V gene TRBV15; TRBD1 agrees at 9 bases. This CDR3 contains 19 residues. Germline V gene data show CDR1 as LNHNV and CDR2 as YYDKDF (reference sequence). V lost 4 bases and J lost 0; bases outside the gene matches: 10. CDR3 DNA sequence: TGTGCCACCAGCAACCAACCGGGACAGGGTTTCTCTGGGGCCAACGTCCTGACTTTC. This translates into CATSNQPGQGFSGANVLTF. Full variable domain (missing parts from reference TRBV15 and TRBJ2-6): DAMVIQNPRYQVTQFGKPVTLSCSQTLNHNVMYWYQQKSSQAPKLLFHYYDKDFNNEADTPDNFQSRRPNTSFCFLDIRSPGLGDTAMYLCATSNQPGQGFSGANVLTFGAGSRLTVL.

The chain carries TRBV20-1 and TRBJ2-3; no clear D gene. V lost 4 bases, J lost 0 bases, and 2 bases lay in between. The CDR3 is 11 residues long. In germline, CDR1 is DFQATT, CDR2 SNEGSKA (reference sequence). The CDR3 protein is CSATSTDTQYF. The DNA of the CDR3 is TGCAGTGCTACTAGCACAGATACGCAGTATTTT.

The genes are TRBV6-6 and TRBJ2-1; TRBD2 matches 9 bases. The germline CDR1 and CDR2 sequences are MNHNY and SVGAGI (reference sequence). The CDR3 is made up of 14 amino acids. The J segment lost 5 bases and the V segment lost 8 bases, leaving 7 bases of the junction unmatched. The CDR3, as DNA: TGTGCCAGCTCGCGCGGGGGGGCAGACAATGAGCAGTTCTTC. Its translation: CASSRGGADNEQFF.

The chain carries TRBV10-3 and TRBJ2-5; D is perhaps TRBD1 (6 bases). This CDR3 has 14 residues. Germline CDR1 and CDR2: ENHRY and SYGVKD. V was clipped by 3 bases and J by 5 bases, with 13 bases between them. CDR3 in amino acids: CAISDYRDAETQYF. The CDR3 DNA sequence: TGTGCCATCAGTGACTACAGGGATGCGGAGACCCAGTACTTC.

The chain joins TRBV29-1 to TRBJ2-7, with 10 bases aligning to TRBD1. Looked up from germline, CDR1 is SQVTM and CDR2 is ANQGSEA. V lost 5 bases, J lost 6 bases, and 1 base stayed unmatched. The length of the CDR3 is 11 residues. The CDR3 protein is CSVWTGGEQYF. In nucleotides, the CDR3 is TGCAGCGTTTGGACAGGGGGCGAGCAGTACTTC.

This rearrangement joins TRBV10-3 to TRBJ2-1, with 8 positions matching TRBD2. Germline loops: CDR1 ENHRY, CDR2 SYGVKD. This CDR3 region has 14 residues. Unmatched junction bases numbered 7, after V lost 5 bases and J lost 7 bases. The CDR3 DNA follows: TGTGCCATCAGTTTCGGGAGGGGTTGGAATGAGCAGTTCTTC. It specifies CAISFGRGWNEQFF.